This entry lists 20 T cell receptor beta chains sequenced from one sample in a study of OX40 agonist ivuxolimab in advanced cancers. Sequencing was performed with immunoSEQ multiplex PCR; in TCRdb, only in-frame clones are kept and a portion is missing. The sample has more than 80,000 clones, 80% to 90% seen once. Specimen: CD4+ or CD8+ T cells sorted from blood, collected in a trial of the OX40 agonist ivuxolimab. These receptors were obtained from an adult with an advanced solid tumor such as melanoma, head and neck, liver or kidney cancer.

This clone appeared a single time. The chain carries TRBV6-5 and TRBJ1-5, with D unresolved. This CDR3 spans 14 amino acids. V dropped 6 bases and J dropped 0 bases, with 9 bases sitting between them. Germline CDR1 and CDR2: MNHEY and SVGAGI. The CDR3 DNA is TGTGCCAGCAGCGACAATTATAGCAATCAGCCCCAGCATTTT. Amino acid sequence: CASSDNYSNQPQHF.

This chain links TRBV7-2 with TRBJ2-1; 9 bases are shared with TRBD2. The germline CDR1 and CDR2 sequences are SGHTA and FQGNSA. The CDR3 runs 13 residues. Trimming cost V 3 bases and J 8 bases; bases outside gene matches: 2. CDR3: CASSLGLADEQFF. DNA of the CDR3: TGTGCCAGCAGCTTGGGACTAGCCGATGAGCAGTTCTTC.

This clone is a singleton in its sample. The J gene is TRBJ2-7, the V gene TRBV5-1; 8 bases are shared with TRBD2. The CDR3 length is 15 residues. Germline CDR1 reads SGHRS; CDR2 reads YFSETQ. J gave up 0 bases and V 0 bases, and 2 bases lay outside the gene matches. The CDR3 loop is CASSLAGGASYEQYF. The CDR3 DNA reads TGCGCCAGCAGCTTGGCGGGGGGGGCCTCCTACGAGCAGTACTTC.

This clone is a singleton in its sample. The V call is TRBV5-8, the J call TRBJ2-3; D is unresolved. V lost 3 bases to trimming and J lost 0 bases, with 14 bases between them. The CDR3 consists of 16 residues. Germline CDR1 SGHTS, CDR2 YDEGEE. In nucleotides, the CDR3 is TGTGCCAGCAGCTGGCGCGTTAACCCCAGCACAGATACGCAGTATTTT. It is translated as CASSWRVNPSTDTQYF.

In regard to this clone: Other DNA sequences in the same sample also yield this CDR3. This rearrangement joins TRBV7-9 to TRBJ2-3; TRBD2 matches at 9 bases. This CDR3 is 15 amino acids long. V was pared by 4 bases and J by 1 base, with 3 bases of the junction left unmatched. Germline assignment: CDR1 SEHNR and CDR2 FQNEAQ (reference sequence). As DNA, the CDR3 is TGTGCCAGCAGCTCCCGACTAGCGGGCACAGATACGCAGTATTTT. Its protein product is CASSSRLAGTDTQYF.

This chain uses TRBV7-9 with TRBJ2-5; the D gene could be TRBD1 or TRBD2 (5 bases each). This CDR3 contains 12 residues. Per the germline V gene, CDR1 is SEHNR and CDR2 is FQNEAQ (reference sequence). V lost 6 bases to trimming and J lost 3 bases, with 8 bases between them. For the CDR3, the DNA is TGTGCCAGCAGTTGGGGGAAAGAGACCCAGTACTTC. This translates into CASSWGKETQYF. Full variable domain (remainder filled in from reference TRBV7-9 and TRBJ2-5): DTGVSQNPRHKITKRGQNVTFRCDPISEHNRLYWYRQTLGQGPEFLTYFQNEAQLEKSRLLSDRFSAERPKGSFSTLEIQRTEQGDSAMYLCASSWGKETQYFGPGTRLLVL.

The chain couples TRBV5-6 to TRBJ1-4; D may be TRBD1 (6 bases). This CDR3 contains 14 residues. In germline, CDR1 is SGHDT, CDR2 YYEEEE. V gave up 5 bases and J gave up 8 bases, with 16 bases separating them. CDR3 in DNA: TGTGCCAGCAGAAAGGGGGGCTTGGCGGAAAAACTGTTTTTT. Translation gives CASRKGGLAEKLFF.

The chain uses TRBV5-6 and TRBJ1-2, with 7 bases that match TRBD1. The germline V gene encodes CDR1 SGHDT and CDR2 YYEEEE. V lost 6 bases and J lost 3; bases outside the gene matches: 5. The CDR3 spans 13 residues. CDR3 sequence: CASTRDRDYGYTF. The CDR3 coding sequence is TGTGCCAGCACTCGTGACAGGGACTATGGCTACACCTTC.

The V call is TRBV6-4, the J call TRBJ2-5; 9 bases align to TRBD2. Germline lookup yields CDR1 MRHNA and CDR2 SNTAGT. The CDR3 totals 15 residues. V trimming: 3 bases; J trimming: 4 bases; junction bases outside the gene matches: 6. CDR3 amino acids: CASSEGTSIGETQYF. Written as DNA, the CDR3 is TGTGCCAGCAGTGAGGGGACTAGCATCGGAGAGACCCAGTACTTC.

This rearrangement joins TRBV7-9 to TRBJ1-1, with D tentatively TRBD1 (5 bases). V was pared by 5 bases and J by 4 bases, with 14 bases between. CDR1 is SEHNR, CDR2 FQNEAQ, per germline (reference sequence). The CDR3 is 14 amino acids. The CDR3 loop reads CASSRNQGITEAFF. CDR3 DNA: TGTGCCAGCAGCCGAAATCAGGGAATCACTGAAGCTTTCTTT.

The chain links TRBV5-1 to TRBJ2-2; 9 nucleotides line up with TRBD1. V was pared by 4 bases and J by 3 bases, with 4 bases of the junction left unmatched. Germline values: CDR1 SGHRS, CDR2 YFSETQ. The CDR3 sequence is 15 residues long. CDR3 sequence reads: CASSPGQGHTGELFF. Here the CDR3 DNA reads TGCGCCAGCAGCCCGGGACAGGGACACACCGGGGAGCTGTTTTTT. The full variable domain, in which reference TRBV5-1 and TRBJ2-2 provide the parts outside the CDR3, is KAGVTQTPRYLIKTRGQQVTLSCSPISGHRSVSWYQQTPGQGLQFLFEYFSETQRNKGNFPGRFSGRQFSNSRSEMNVSTLELGDSALYLCASSPGQGHTGELFFGEGSRLTVL.

As regards this clone: The junction does not match germline at one end; this may be a read error. V gene TRBV6-6 combines with J gene TRBJ1-6; a weak D match, TRBD1 (5 bases). Germline V gene sequence: CDR1 MNHNY, CDR2 SVGAGI (reference sequence). CDR3 size: 13 residues. DNA for the CDR3: TGTGCCAGCAGTTTGAGCACCGGGGGACGGGGCCTATTT. It translates to CASSLSTGGRGLF.

The genes are TRBV7-2 and TRBJ2-5, with D possibly being TRBD2 (5 bases). Trimming removed 5 bases from V and 5 bases from J, with 18 bases in between. CDR3 size: 15 residues. Per germline, CDR1 SGHTA and CDR2 FQGNSA. The CDR3 DNA reads as TGTGCCAGCAGCCGGACTCTTCCTCCCCGGGAGACCCAGTACTTC. Translating it yields CASSRTLPPRETQYF.

This clone appeared a few times. The genes are TRBV5-4 and TRBJ2-7; TRBD2 agrees at 13 bases. The CDR3 length is 17 residues. From germline, CDR1 is SGHNT and CDR2 YYREEE (reference sequence). V was clipped by 3 bases and J by 3 bases; unmatched bases: 9. The CDR3, as DNA: TGTGCCAGCAGCTCCGGGACTAGCGGGACCCTGGTCTACGAGCAGTACTTC. Translating it yields CASSSGTSGTLVYEQYF.

This clone was counted a few times. The V call is TRBV30, the J call TRBJ1-1; D is perhaps TRBD1 (6 bases). CDR3 length: 13 residues. V shed 5 bases and J shed 10 bases, with 20 bases lying between them. Germline CDR1 GTSNPN, CDR2 SVGIG (reference sequence). This CDR3 reads CAWGGTRGRTAFF. The CDR3 bases are TGTGCCTGGGGGGGCACCCGAGGACGAACAGCTTTCTTT.

The V and J genes are TRBV6-5 and TRBJ2-3; the D gene is possibly TRBD2 (6 bases). Looked up from germline, CDR1 is MNHEY and CDR2 is SVGAGI. V was trimmed by 4 bases and J by 8 bases, leaving 22 bases between them. The CDR3 is 16 residues long. CDR3 loop: CASSLLGLSAGGTQYF. For the CDR3, the DNA is TGTGCCAGCAGTTTGCTGGGACTCTCAGCCGGGGGTACGCAGTATTTT.

V gene TRBV5-4 combines with J gene TRBJ1-2, with 12 bases fitting TRBD1. This CDR3 comprises 14 residues. J gave up 7 bases and V 3 bases, and 4 bases lay outside the gene matches. Germline CDR1 SGHNT, CDR2 YYREEE (reference sequence). The DNA of the CDR3 is TGTGCCAGCAGCTCGGGACAGGGGGCAGTTGGCTACACCTTC. Its translation is CASSSGQGAVGYTF.

The chain employs TRBV7-2 and TRBJ2-3; TRBD2 might be the D (5 bases). This CDR3 comprises 14 residues. The germline V and J ends were trimmed by 6 bases and 0 bases, with 10 bases remaining between them. The germline V gene encodes CDR1 SGHTA and CDR2 FQGNSA. In nucleotides, the CDR3 is TGTGCCAGCAGACACCGGACTAGCACAGATACGCAGTATTTT. Translating gives CASRHRTSTDTQYF.

The V and J genes are TRBV5-1 and TRBJ1-5; the D gene is possibly TRBD1 (5 bases). V lost 4 bases to trimming and J lost 3 bases, with 11 bases between them. Germline assignment: CDR1 SGHRS and CDR2 YFSETQ. The CDR3 has 14 amino acids. CDR3 region: CASSPGTPNQPQHF. The CDR3 coding sequence is TGCGCCAGCAGCCCCGGGACTCCCAATCAGCCCCAGCATTTT.

The chain combines TRBV2 with TRBJ2-5; 11 bases match TRBD2. The CDR3 sequence is 18 residues long. Germline V gene lookup returns CDR1 SNHLY and CDR2 FYNNEI. Trimming took 3 bases from V and 4 from J; bases not matched to a gene: 13. CDR3: CASSEGMVAGGRRETQYF. The CDR3 bases are TGTGCCAGCAGTGAGGGTATGGTAGCGGGAGGGCGGCGAGAGACCCAGTACTTC.